These 10 T cell receptor beta chains share one sample of origin, sequenced in a study of early T cells in non-severe SARS-CoV-2 infection. Each CDR3 protein gets one entry after TCRdb re-called the 5' RACE reads with MiXCR. The sample shows 60,000 or so distinct CDR3 sequences, over 10% of them seen only once. The sequencing here drew on whole blood, taken at baseline. The receptors originated from an adult who was a healthcare worker with PCR-confirmed SARS-CoV-2 infection or an uninfected control (not recorded which).

This clonotype was seen ten or more times. The chain couples TRBV7-2 to TRBJ1-2, with 8 bases matching TRBD1. Losses at the gene ends were 1 base for V and 4 bases for J; bases not matched to a gene: 5. Germline-derived CDR1 and CDR2 are SGHTA and FQGNSA. The CDR3 sequence is 15 residues long. CDR3 amino acids: CASSLGQGAGYGYTF. As DNA, the CDR3 is TGTGCCAGCAGCTTAGGGCAGGGGGCAGGCTATGGCTACACCTTC. Together with reference TRBV7-2 and TRBJ1-2, the CDR3 gives the full variable domain: GAGVSQSPSNKVTEKGKDVELRCDPISGHTALYWYRQSLGQGLEFLIYFQGNSAPDKSGLPSDRFSAERTGGSVSTLTIQRTQQEDSAVYLCASSLGQGAGYGYTFGSGTRLTVV.

J is TRBJ2-7 and V is TRBV7-9, with D possibly matching TRBD1 (6 bases). CDR3 length: 14 amino acids. Per the germline V gene, CDR1 is SEHNR and CDR2 is FQNEAQ (reference sequence). V lost 5 bases to trimming and J lost 3 bases, with 14 bases between them. CDR3 loop: CASSLGTLSYEQYF. The CDR3 DNA reads TGTGCCAGCAGCCTCGGGACACTAAGCTACGAGCAGTACTTC.

This clonotype was detected only a few times. The chain couples TRBV12-3 or TRBV12-4 to TRBJ2-5; 7 nucleotides line up with TRBD1. This CDR3 contains 15 residues. V lost 2 bases, J lost 0 bases, and 3 bases stayed unmatched. CDR3 nucleotides: TGTGCCAGCAGTTTAAGGGGACAGAACCAAGAGACCCAGTACTTC. It translates to CASSLRGQNQETQYF.

This clonotype was picked up many times. The chain employs TRBV3-1 and TRBJ1-1; maybe TRBD1 (5 bases). The germline V gene encodes CDR1 LGHDT and CDR2 YNNKEL (reference sequence). The CDR3 is 14 residues long. V was cut by 0 bases and J by 5 bases, with 10 bases left in between. The CDR3 loop is CASSQDLGGTEAFF. In DNA, the CDR3 is TGTGCCAGCAGCCAAGATCTGGGGGGTACTGAAGCTTTCTTT. Drawing the rest from reference TRBV3-1 and TRBJ1-1, the complete variable domain is DTAVSQTPKYLVTQMGNDKSIKCEQNLGHDTMYWYKQDSKKFLKIMFSYNNKELIINETVPNRFSPKSPDKAHLNLHINSLELGDSAVYFCASSQDLGGTEAFFGQGTRLTVV.

The V gene is TRBV20-1, the J gene TRBJ2-3; a weak D match, TRBD2 (6 bases). Looked up from germline, CDR1 is DFQATT and CDR2 is SNEGSKA (reference sequence). V was pared by 0 bases and J by 1 base, with 14 bases between. CDR3 size: 16 residues. CDR3 residues: CSARDLPGERTDTQYF. CDR3 nucleotide sequence: TGCAGTGCTAGAGATCTGCCGGGAGAACGCACAGATACGCAGTATTTT.

This chain joins TRBV7-8 and TRBJ2-7, with D uncertain. Germline-derived CDR1 and CDR2 are SGHVS and FQNEAQ. Trimming removed 5 bases at V and 2 bases at J, with 16 bases between. The CDR3 consists of 15 residues. The CDR3 sequence is CASSKVGQSTYEQYF. The CDR3 coding sequence is TGTGCCAGCAGCAAAGTAGGGCAGTCTACCTACGAGCAGTACTTC.

The chain uses TRBV12-3 or TRBV12-4 and TRBJ2-1; D is possibly TRBD1 (6 bases). CDR3 length: 14 amino acids. Trimming left V 3 bases short and J 5 bases short, with 11 bases between. The CDR3 region is CASSFRQAHNEQFF. In nucleotides, the CDR3 is TGTGCCAGCAGTTTCAGACAGGCGCACAATGAGCAGTTCTTC.

This clonotype was detected ten times or more. The genes are TRBV7-8 and TRBJ2-1; TRBD2 matches 11 bases. The germline gives CDR1 SGHVS, CDR2 FQNEAQ. The V segment lost 1 base and the J segment 7 bases; nucleotides outside the gene matches: 6. The CDR3 totals 16 residues. CDR3: CASSLVLAGGANEQFF. DNA for the CDR3: TGTGCCAGCAGCTTAGTCCTAGCGGGAGGAGCAAATGAGCAGTTCTTC.

This clonotype has a handful of counts. The V call is TRBV9, the J call TRBJ2-1, with a tentative D call TRBD1 (7 bases). The germline CDR1 and CDR2 sequences are SGDLS and YYNGEE. The CDR3 loop spans 20 amino acids. Trimming stripped 2 bases from V and 3 bases from J, with 27 bases between. The CDR3 DNA follows: TGTGCCAGCAGCGTTAAAACCTCTGCCATCCGACAGGGAGGCTACAATGAGCAGTTCTTC. It codes for CASSVKTSAIRQGGYNEQFF.

The rearrangement links TRBV7-9 to TRBJ2-3, with D unclear. With 4 bases removed from V and 3 bases from J, the gap between germline ends came to 11 bases. The CDR3 spans 14 residues. The V gene's germline CDR1 is SEHNR and CDR2 FQNEAQ (reference sequence). The CDR3 DNA reads TGTGCCAGCAGCTCTCAACGAAGTACAGATACGCAGTATTTT. This sequence encodes CASSSQRSTDTQYF. Full variable domain (missing parts from reference TRBV7-9 and TRBJ2-3): DTGVSQNPRHKITKRGQNVTFRCDPISEHNRLYWYRQTLGQGPEFLTYFQNEAQLEKSRLLSDRFSAERPKGSFSTLEIQRTEQGDSAMYLCASSSQRSTDTQYFGPGTRLTVL.